Listed below are T cell receptor beta chains from one sample, sequenced in a study of T cell responses to AZD1222 COVID-19 vaccine. Repertoires were generated with immunoSEQ multiplex PCR, while TCRdb's copy carries only in-frame clones and drops some. The data show 99,000 or so clones, with over 75% seen just once and 8% to 9% held by the top ten. Specimen: peripheral blood, collected on day 0 of AZD1222 vaccination. All receptors come from an adult in good health. The conserved cysteine and the conserved F or W are not part of the CDR3 here.

J gene	V gene	CDR3 protein
TRBJ1-5	TRBV28	ASSLTTEDQPQH
TRBJ1-2	TRBV7-9	ASSLREGNYGYT
TRBJ2-7	TRBV6-1	ASSEAIQGVTYEQY
TRBJ2-5	TRBV4-2	ASSQASLETQY
TRBJ2-5	TRBV6-1	ASSWGTGTETQY
TRBJ2-1	TRBV7-9	ASRRALLAGGLQF
TRBJ2-7	TRBV27	ASSLGGAEQY
TRBJ2-5	TRBV5-1	ASSWNRGQETQY
TRBJ1-5	TRBV6-6	ASSSDPNQPQH
TRBJ1-3	TRBV19	ASSQLDRNTIY
TRBJ1-3	TRBV5-1	ASSPGQGPFSGNTIY
TRBJ1-1	TRBV6-2/TRBV6-3	ASSYKVYTEAF
TRBJ1-6	TRBV4-3	ASSQAVGTYNSPLH
TRBJ1-1	TRBV2	ASIGIRNTEAF
TRBJ2-3	TRBV18	ASSLMVTDTQY
TRBJ1-6	TRBV18	ASSQGQIDFTPLH
TRBJ2-1	TRBV11-2	ASSRFRGGSYNEQF
TRBJ1-6	TRBV28	ASSPPLGGSPLH
TRBJ1-2	TRBV29-1	SVRGETYGYT
TRBJ2-7	TRBV4-1	ASSRGQGAYEQY
TRBJ2-7	TRBV27	ASSVERTGVEQY
TRBJ1-4	TRBV18	ASLQDPTTNEKLF
TRBJ1-1	TRBV5-5	ASSSPLTVNTEAF
TRBJ2-7	TRBV12-3/TRBV12-4	ASSLRGSDEQY
TRBJ2-2	TRBV18	ASSPMGQANTGELF
TRBJ2-2	TRBV3-1/TRBV3-2	ASSQNGLRGLF
TRBJ1-1	TRBV4-1	ASSQETRTAEAF
TRBJ1-2	TRBV5-1	ASSLEGRTVYGYT
TRBJ2-7	TRBV13	ASSPGTGRAYEQY
TRBJ1-2	TRBV5-5	ASSWPGSWGYT
TRBJ1-2	TRBV28	ASSLDRVAYGYT
TRBJ2-6	TRBV9	ASSNRPGANVLT
TRBJ2-1	TRBV7-8	ASSFSSRAGYNEQF
TRBJ2-1	TRBV2	ASSDATSGANEQF
TRBJ2-7	TRBV6-4	ASSKDGTSSEQY
TRBJ1-6	TRBV2	ASSGQGENSPLH
TRBJ2-7	TRBV5-1	ASSLEGQGDRLQY
TRBJ1-2	TRBV28	ASSVSAKGVYGYT
TRBJ2-7	TRBV5-8	ASSLAAGEPYEQY
TRBJ1-4	TRBV5-3	ARSCSGGCINEKLF
TRBJ1-2	TRBV4-3	ASSQVVSGSYGYT
TRBJ1-3	TRBV24-1	ATSDSVGTGSSGNTIY